This T cell receptor beta chain was identified during a study of blood T cell repertoires in COVID-19. Across the study: Spain, Italy and the United States supplied samples that represented acute and convalescent COVID-19. PBMCs, B-cell-depleted T cells, or T cells were the source of the cDNA or gDNA that made up the material.

The CDR3 has 13 amino acids. Germline V gene lookup returns CDR1 SGHRS and CDR2 YFSETQ. Trimming removed 7 bases at V and 2 bases at J, with 13 bases between. Original processing notes: Amplification of reference gene primers was used by the study to estimate nucleated cell counts. Assay used: immunoSEQ multiplex PCR; TCRdb lists only in-frame clones, some missing. For V, J and clone size, that table is used; D and trimming come from the DNA. The sample lists 150,000 to 200,000 clones; about 88% were seen once. J is TRBJ2-7 and V is TRBV5-1; possible D gene TRBD2, 6 bases. The TCR comes from a man aged 40-50 years with active or convalescent COVID-19. Input material: peripheral blood. DNA of the CDR3: TGCGCCAGCTCGGGACTCCCGCCCTACGAGCAGTACTTC. It is translated as CASSGLPPYEQYF.